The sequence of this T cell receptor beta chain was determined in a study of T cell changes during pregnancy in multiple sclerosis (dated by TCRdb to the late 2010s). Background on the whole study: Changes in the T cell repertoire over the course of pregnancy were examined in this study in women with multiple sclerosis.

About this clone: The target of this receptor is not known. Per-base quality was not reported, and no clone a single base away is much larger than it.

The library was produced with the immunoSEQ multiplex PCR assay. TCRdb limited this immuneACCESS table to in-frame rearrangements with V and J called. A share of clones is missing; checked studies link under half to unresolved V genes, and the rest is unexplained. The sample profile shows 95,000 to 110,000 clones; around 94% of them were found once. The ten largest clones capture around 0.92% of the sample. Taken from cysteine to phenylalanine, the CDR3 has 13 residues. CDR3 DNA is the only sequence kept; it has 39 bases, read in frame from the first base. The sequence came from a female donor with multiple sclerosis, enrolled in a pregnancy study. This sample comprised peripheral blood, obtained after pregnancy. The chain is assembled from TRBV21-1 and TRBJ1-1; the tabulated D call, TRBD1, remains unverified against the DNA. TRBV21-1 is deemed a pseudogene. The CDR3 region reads CASTVDRATEAFF. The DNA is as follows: TGTGCCAGCACTGTGGACAGGGCTACTGAAGCTTTCTTT.